This note documents a single TCR beta chain sequence. Germline assignment: CDR1 LGHNA and CDR2 YSLEER. With 4 bases removed from V and 6 bases from J, the gap between germline ends came to 10 bases. CDR3 length equals 13 residues. Measured with immunoSEQ multiplex PCR; TCRdb has only the in-frame clones, and not every one. Seen here are roughly 100,000 clones, about 89% observed once, and the top ten hold more than 7%. The data belong to a study of control samples from healthy donors and cancer patients. The sequencing input was blood. The clonotype originates from a man younger than 40 in good health. The chain combines TRBV4-3 with TRBJ2-1; D gene ambiguous. The CDR3 DNA follows: TGCGCCAGCAGCCCCCGGGTCTTCAATGAGCAGTTCTTC. Translation gives CASSPRVFNEQFF.